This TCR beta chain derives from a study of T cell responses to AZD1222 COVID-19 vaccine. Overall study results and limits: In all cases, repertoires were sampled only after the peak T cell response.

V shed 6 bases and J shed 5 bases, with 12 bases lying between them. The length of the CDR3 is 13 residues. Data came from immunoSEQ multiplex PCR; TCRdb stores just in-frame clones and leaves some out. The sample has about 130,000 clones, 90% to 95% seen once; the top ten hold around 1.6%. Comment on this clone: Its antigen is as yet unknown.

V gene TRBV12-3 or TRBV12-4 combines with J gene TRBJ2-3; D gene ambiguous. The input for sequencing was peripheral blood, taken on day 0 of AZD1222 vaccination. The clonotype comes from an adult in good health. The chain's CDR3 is CASSLRSEDTQYF. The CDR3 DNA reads TGTGCCAGCAGCTTACGGTCGGAAGATACGCAGTATTTT.